Detailed here is one T cell receptor beta chain. Which antigen it targets is not known. No much larger clone is present one base from it, and per-base qualities are unavailable. This record comes from a study of cytomegalovirus exposure and HLA in healthy donors (dated by TCRdb to 2015 to 2018). About the full investigation: An earlier analysis of roughly 500 of the donors reported approximately 300 Gb of sequence data and 117 million unique TCR beta sequences obtained from around 180 million T cells. Every repertoire in the discovery cohort had been generated on one and the same sequencing platform. Roughly 5 DR-DQ haplotypes were handled as single units for association and clustering, since linkage in the cohort was strong. On average, approximately 250,000 unique TCR beta nucleotide sequences were sequenced per donor among about 400 genotyped donors of the cohort, with roughly 18% of those sequences being non-productive. To predict cytomegalovirus infection status, the study brought together high-throughput TCR immunosequencing, statistical association of individual TCRs with disease status, and machine learning. Using immunosequencing, the study profiled T cell repertoires from 640 or so subjects and related those repertoires to cytomegalovirus serostatus. A later analysis re-examined previously published TCR beta repertoires from hundreds of donors and added high-resolution HLA genotyping to investigate patterns of TCR occurrence. Roughly 300 gigabases of sequencing data and 70 million to 100 million unique TCR sequences made up an early release that covered over 550 HLA-typed donors. An earlier analysis of some 500 of the donors applied high-throughput TCR beta sequencing to assess whether each TCR beta V gene segment acted as functional or pseudogenic. Among the roughly 410 genotyped donors, around 79% belonged to the genetic ancestry cluster associated with self-reported Caucasian donors. Besides the first cohort of around 670 subjects, a separate validation cohort made up of 120 different subjects was used. Donor age, sex, ethnicity and CMV serostatus were collected together with the repertoire data. The number of donors typed differed by locus, with roughly 629-640 for A, B, C, DRB1 and DQB1, approximately 500 for DQA1, 606 for DPA1, and roughly 450 for DPB1. The study was designed to test whether signatures of past pathogen exposure could be identified by cataloging public T cell receptors. Genome-wide SNP genotypes for about three fifths of the roughly 670 donors were used in a later genetic analysis, which treated that subset as a discovery cohort. Rather than using new phenotypic data, the later analysis identified candidate immune exposures from TCR beta sequences and from how often those sequences occurred across donors. HLA typing included class I and class II loci at four-digit resolution. Findings and caveats that apply to the study as a whole: In this cohort, only TCR beta chains were sequenced, and detectable features were limited by the absence of alpha or paired-chain data. A further reported finding was that TCR beta sequences accurately predicted the HLA-A and HLA-B alleles for most subjects in the first cohort. Linkage disequilibrium might explain the correlated functional status among segregating V segments, but an unknown experimental factor could not be excluded. Broadly in line with IMGT annotations, most TCR beta V segments showed up in productive rearrangements about 87% or about 30% of the time in an earlier analysis of approximately 600 of the donors. In a later analysis, HLA-associated TCR beta chains were found to be more clonally expanded and to have lower generation probabilities than equally common non-associated chains. A total of some 180 TCR beta chains were listed by the study as associated with cytomegalovirus. Three of the identified cytomegalovirus-associated TCR beta chains were confirmed in vitro to be specific for cytomegalovirus antigens. According to a later genetic analysis, donors in an Asian-associated ancestry cluster had fewer N-insertions in productive TCRs than the approximately 700-donor mean. The authors suggested that the approach could potentially be extended to other disease states and immunological phenotypes. HLA typing was unavailable for some donors at each locus, so association tests used only the typed subset. A later analysis reported that several top co-occurrence clusters appeared linked to parvovirus B19, influenza, CMV and Epstein-Barr virus. In both the original and validation cohorts, the classifier was reported to diagnose cytomegalovirus status with high specificity and sensitivity. The presence/absence analyses assumed that sequencing depth was roughly uniform across donors, and that assumption may not be true. A later analysis found that TCR association rates varied across HLA loci, with DRB1 alleles showing the most associated TCRs and HLA-C alleles the fewest. Strong co-occurrence of HLA alleles, especially DR and DQ, made assigning TCR associations to individual alleles difficult. Most CMV-associated TCR beta chains appeared to be HLA-restricted in a later analysis, and the HLA associations seemed to be driven largely by CMV exposure. V-gene and J-gene trimming of TCR beta chains was associated with a missense DCLRE1C variant in a later genetic analysis, and the association was replicated in an independent cohort. Most TCR sequences were seen in very few donors, while some public TCRs were found in many individuals. In a later analysis, about 16,000 TCR beta sequences were associated with specific HLA alleles at a false discovery rate of 0.05. Immune exposure information for the cohort was limited to CMV serostatus. Some IMGT-functional V segments, including TRBV6-2 and TRBV6-3, could not be told apart with the 87-base-pair reads, so those segments were excluded. Because counts were too low, some 17 rarely observed V segments, including chromosome 9 orphons, were excluded from the earlier analysis of 587 of the donors. A cluster of highly shared sequence variants was judged likely to be a technical artifact of the sequencing pipeline.

The cohort comprised more than 550 healthy bone marrow donors. At the time of sampling, every cohort member was nominally healthy, though immune exposures that went unrecorded were likely present. The donor was CMV seropositive and was included in the group of almost 300 seropositive cohort members. Each donor provided a peripheral blood sample, and peripheral blood mononuclear cells were used for TCR beta sequencing. Genomic DNA extraction from the blood cell samples was performed with the Qiagen DNeasy Blood Extraction Kit. Deletion took 1 base off V and 5 bases off J, with a span of 11 bases between the germline ends. The CDR3 runs 15 residues from the cysteine to the phenylalanine. Solely the CDR3 DNA is kept, with 45 bases framed from the first base. CDR1 and CDR2, per the germline V gene (reference sequence), are SEHNR and FQNEAQ. Library preparation employed the immunoSEQ multiplex PCR assay. For the multiplex PCR, a mixture combining 60 forward primers for TCR Vbeta segments and 13 reverse primers for TCR Jbeta segments was used. Amplification of the CDR3 region of rearranged TCR beta genes was performed with a multiplex PCR assay on genomic DNA. The amplified TCR beta libraries were sequenced on the Illumina HiSeq System as 87-base-pair reads. The published analysis was carried out like this. A later analysis tallied tens of millions of unique TCR beta chains across the 666 repertoires, and around 9.9 million of those chains were shared by two or more donors. A nearest-neighbor algorithm error-corrected the raw reads and collapsed the reads into unique sequences, merging closely related sequences to remove PCR and sequencing errors. CDR3 sequences were aligned to IMGT reference sequences to assign V, D and J gene segments. For a sequence to be retained, a match of at least six nucleotides to both a V gene segment and a J gene segment was required. Rearrangements were called productive when the CDR3 lacked stop codons and stayed in frame with V and J; all others were non-productive. Following IMGT convention, CDR3 was defined as the stretch from the second conserved V-encoded cysteine to the conserved J-encoded phenylalanine. Sequences without an unambiguous match to a single V gene segment were excluded from the earlier analysis of 450 to 650 of the donors. An earlier analysis of over 450 of the donors classified V segments as functional when productive rearrangements were above 56.7% and as segregating when the standard deviation between donors was above 5%. A statistical classification framework was developed to diagnose cytomegalovirus status using the catalog of TCR beta chain sequences. In a later analysis, V and J genes were assigned by comparing TCR nucleotide sequences against IMGT/GENE-DB human TR gene sequences. A later analysis assigned CDR3 sequences and most-parsimonious VDJ recombination scenarios with the TCRdist pipeline. In a later analysis, every TCR beta chain was defined by the combination of its CDR3 amino acid sequence and its V-gene family, and reads without a unique V-gene family were dropped. In a later analysis, nearly 600 highly shared, low-generation-probability nucleotide sequences were removed to address suspected cross-contamination and a sequencing artifact. In a later analysis, a clonal expansion index was calculated for each public chain from normalized within-repertoire ranks of inferred template counts. Generation probabilities in a later analysis came from a VDJ recombination model fitted to out-of-frame rearrangements, and those results were checked against IGoR. Hypergeometric tests were used in a later analysis to score TCR-TCR, TCR-HLA and TCR-CMV co-occurrence, with a repertoire-size bias correction applied to the TCR pairs. In a later analysis, false discovery rates were estimated by permuting HLA or CMV assignments 20 times. In a later analysis, co-occurring TCRs were grouped using DBSCAN, with TCRdist sequence similarity added in when clustering inside HLA-allele-positive subsets. Repertoires with fewer than 30,000 or more than 120,000 public chains were left out of co-occurrence clustering, as were four to six repertoires with anomalous nucleotide sharing. TCRdb took over this immuneACCESS table, retaining in-frame rearrangements with V and J assigned. Such tables are incomplete; in checked studies, under half of the missing clones stem from an unresolved V gene, and the remainder is unexplained. V and J calls and clone size come straight from that table; D and trimming were deduced from the DNA. This sample lists about 180,000 clones; 75% to 80% were detected once. 5% to 8% of the sample is in the top ten clones.

The receptor comes from a man aged 40-49 years in good health and CMV-seropositive. Sequencing was done on a sample of PBMCs. The chain couples TRBV7-9 to TRBJ1-4; a weak D assignment points to TRBD1 (5 bases agree). The DNA sequence is as follows: TGTGCCAGCAGCTTAGAGGGACTGGGGAATGAAAAACTGTTTTTT. The encoded protein is CASSLEGLGNEKLFF.